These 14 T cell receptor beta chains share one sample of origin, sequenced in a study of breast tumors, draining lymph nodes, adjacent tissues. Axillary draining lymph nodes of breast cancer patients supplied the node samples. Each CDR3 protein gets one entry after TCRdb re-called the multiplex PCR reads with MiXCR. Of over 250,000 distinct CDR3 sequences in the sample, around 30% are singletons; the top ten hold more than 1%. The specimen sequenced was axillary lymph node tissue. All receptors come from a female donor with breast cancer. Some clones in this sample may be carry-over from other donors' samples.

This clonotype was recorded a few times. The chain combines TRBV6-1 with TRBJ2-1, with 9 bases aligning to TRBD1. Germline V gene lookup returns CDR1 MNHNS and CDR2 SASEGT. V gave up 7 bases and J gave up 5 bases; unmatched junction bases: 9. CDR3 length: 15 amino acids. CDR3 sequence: CASKPRDRANNEQFF. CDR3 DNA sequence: TGTGCCAGCAAACCCCGGGACAGGGCAAACAATGAGCAGTTCTTC.

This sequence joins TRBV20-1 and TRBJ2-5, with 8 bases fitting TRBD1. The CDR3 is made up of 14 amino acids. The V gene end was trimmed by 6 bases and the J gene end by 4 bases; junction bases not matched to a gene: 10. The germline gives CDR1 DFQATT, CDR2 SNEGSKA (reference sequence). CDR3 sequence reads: CSAAYTGGGETQYF. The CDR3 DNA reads TGCAGTGCGGCCTATACAGGGGGTGGAGAGACCCAGTACTTC.

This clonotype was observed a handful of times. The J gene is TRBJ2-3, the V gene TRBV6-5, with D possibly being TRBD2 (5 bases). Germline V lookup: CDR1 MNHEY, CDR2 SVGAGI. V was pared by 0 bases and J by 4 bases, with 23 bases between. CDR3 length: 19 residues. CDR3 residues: CASSYSTPGTSSRADTQYF. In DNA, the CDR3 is TGTGCCAGCAGTTACTCGACCCCGGGAACCTCTTCTCGCGCAGATACGCAGTATTTT.

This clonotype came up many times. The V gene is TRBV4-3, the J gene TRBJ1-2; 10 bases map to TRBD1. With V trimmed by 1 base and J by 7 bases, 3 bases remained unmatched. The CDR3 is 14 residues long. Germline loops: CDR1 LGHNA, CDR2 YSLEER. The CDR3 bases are TGCGCCAGCAGCCAAGCGGGACAGGGGTCTGGCTACACCTTC. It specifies CASSQAGQGSGYTF.

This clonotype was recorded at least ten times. DNA for the CDR3: TGTGCCGCGAGGTCCGGGGACAGGTCCTACGAGCAGTACTTC. Translation gives CAARSGDRSYEQYF. This chain links TRBV6-5 with TRBJ2-7; 8 bases align to TRBD1. The V and J ends lost 11 bases and 1 base, in that order; junction bases with no gene match: 10. The CDR3 contains 14 residues. From germline, CDR1 is MNHEY and CDR2 SVGAGI.

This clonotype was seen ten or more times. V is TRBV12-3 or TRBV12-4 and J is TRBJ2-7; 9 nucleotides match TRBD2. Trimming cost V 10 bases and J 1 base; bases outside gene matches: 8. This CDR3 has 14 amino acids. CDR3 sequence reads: CATSRAGGSYEQYF. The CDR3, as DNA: TGTGCCACCAGCAGAGCGGGGGGATCCTACGAGCAGTACTTC.

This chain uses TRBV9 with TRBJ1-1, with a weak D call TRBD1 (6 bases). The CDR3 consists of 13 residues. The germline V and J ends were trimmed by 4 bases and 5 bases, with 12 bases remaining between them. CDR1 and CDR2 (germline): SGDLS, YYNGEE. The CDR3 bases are TGTGCCAGCAGCACGTCACAGGGTACTGAAGCTTTCTTT. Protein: CASSTSQGTEAFF.

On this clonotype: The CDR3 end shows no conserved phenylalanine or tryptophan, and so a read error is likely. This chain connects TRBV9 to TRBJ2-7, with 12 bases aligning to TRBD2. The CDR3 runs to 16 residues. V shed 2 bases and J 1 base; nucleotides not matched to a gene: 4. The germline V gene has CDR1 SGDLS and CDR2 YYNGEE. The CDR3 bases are TGTGCCAGCAGCGTCGGGACTAGCGGGTATTCCTACGAGCAGTACCTC. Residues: CASSVGTSGYSYEQYL.

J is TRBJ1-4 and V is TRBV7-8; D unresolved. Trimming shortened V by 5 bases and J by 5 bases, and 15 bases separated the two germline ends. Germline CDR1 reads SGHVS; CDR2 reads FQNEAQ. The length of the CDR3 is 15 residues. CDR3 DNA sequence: TGTGCCAGCAGCCCGGCGGTGGGAGAGAATGAAAAACTGTTTTTT. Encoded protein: CASSPAVGENEKLFF.

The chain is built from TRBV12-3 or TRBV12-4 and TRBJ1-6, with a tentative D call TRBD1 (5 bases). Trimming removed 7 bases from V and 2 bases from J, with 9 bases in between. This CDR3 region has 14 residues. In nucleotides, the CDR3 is TGTGCCAGCAATCGGGGGGCCTATAATTCACCCCTCCACTTT. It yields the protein CASNRGAYNSPLHF.

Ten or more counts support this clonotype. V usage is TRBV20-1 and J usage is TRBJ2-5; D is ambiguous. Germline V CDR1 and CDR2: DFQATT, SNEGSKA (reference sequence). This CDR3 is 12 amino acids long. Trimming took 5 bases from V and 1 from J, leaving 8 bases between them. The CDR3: CSAVRTQETQYF. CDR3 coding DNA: TGCAGTGCTGTCAGAACCCAAGAGACCCAGTACTTC.

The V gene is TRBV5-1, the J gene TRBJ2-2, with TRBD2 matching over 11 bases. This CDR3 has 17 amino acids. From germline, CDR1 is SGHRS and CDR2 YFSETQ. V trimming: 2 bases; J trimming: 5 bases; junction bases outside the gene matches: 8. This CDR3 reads CASSFNGLAGQTGELFF. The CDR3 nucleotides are TGCGCCAGCAGCTTTAATGGACTAGCGGGTCAGACCGGGGAGCTGTTTTTT.

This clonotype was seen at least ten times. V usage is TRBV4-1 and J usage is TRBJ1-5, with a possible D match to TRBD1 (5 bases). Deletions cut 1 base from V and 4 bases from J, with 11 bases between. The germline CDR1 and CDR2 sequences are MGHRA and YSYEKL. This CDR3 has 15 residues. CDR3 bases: TGCGCCAGCAGCCAAGGGGGGGGTTCGAATCAGCCCCAGCATTTT. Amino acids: CASSQGGGSNQPQHF.

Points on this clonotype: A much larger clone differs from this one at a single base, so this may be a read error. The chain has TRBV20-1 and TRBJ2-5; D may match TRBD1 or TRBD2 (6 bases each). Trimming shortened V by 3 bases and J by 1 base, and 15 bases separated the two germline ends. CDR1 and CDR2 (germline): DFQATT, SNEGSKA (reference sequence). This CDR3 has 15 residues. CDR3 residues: CSARGLWGAQETQYF. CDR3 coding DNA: TGCAGTGCTAGGGGGCTCTGGGGGGCCCAAGAGACCCAGTACTTC.